The 30 T cell receptor beta chains below come from one sample, sequenced in a study of CD8+ T cells in alopecia areata. Sequencing relied on a cDNA template that was reverse transcribed from extracted RNA. Sequencing was performed with immunoSEQ multiplex PCR; in TCRdb, only in-frame clones are kept and a portion is missing. The table shows under 300,000 clones, with approximately 60% occurring only once. The sample's treatment: oral pan-JAK inhibitor, 5-10 mg twice daily. This specimen was CD4+ T cells sorted from blood, taken at week 52, from a patient treated with tofacitinib. Receptors originate from a human donor with alopecia areata.

The table lists this clone with a count of one. The same CDR3 is also encoded by other DNA sequences in this sample. This sequence joins TRBV11-2 and TRBJ2-5, with unresolved D. Germline V gene sequence: CDR1 SGHAT, CDR2 FQNNGV. The CDR3 covers 11 residues. V was pared by 2 bases and J by 5 bases, with 3 bases between. CDR3 DNA sequence: TGTGCCAGCAGCTTACTTGAGACCCAGTACTTC. It translates to CASSLLETQYF.

This clone occurred a few times. The chain carries TRBV29-1 and TRBJ1-1; D not certain. Germline CDR1 SQVTM, CDR2 ANQGSEA. Trimming pared 6 bases from V and 8 bases from J, leaving 10 bases between. The CDR3 spans 10 residues. CDR3 nucleotide sequence: TGCAGCGTCCGTCGGGCGGAAGCTTTCTTT. Translated: CSVRRAEAFF.

This clone has a handful of counts. The chain links TRBV4-1 to TRBJ2-4, with D tentatively TRBD1 (5 bases). CDR3 length: 14 residues. V lost 1 base and J 4 bases, leaving 8 bases between the germline ends. The V gene's germline CDR1 is MGHRA and CDR2 YSYEKL. The CDR3 reads CASSQGGQKNIQYF. As DNA, the CDR3 is TGCGCCAGCAGCCAAGGGGGCCAAAAAAACATTCAGTACTTC.

V usage is TRBV4-1 and J usage is TRBJ2-7; D possibly corresponds to TRBD2 (6 bases). CDR1 is MGHRA and CDR2 is YSYEKL in the germline V gene. V was cut by 3 bases and J by 5 bases, with 17 bases left in between. The CDR3 contains 15 residues. CDR3 sequence: CASSHGGTSLDEQYF. The DNA of the CDR3 is TGCGCCAGCAGCCATGGAGGGACGTCTCTTGACGAGCAGTACTTC.

This rearrangement joins TRBV29-1 to TRBJ2-5, with 8 bases that match TRBD1. The CDR3 is 12 residues long. Germline V gene sequence: CDR1 SQVTM, CDR2 ANQGSEA. The CDR3 region is CSVTGASETQYF. The CDR3 DNA follows: TGCAGTGTGACAGGGGCTAGTGAGACCCAGTACTTC.

The chain joins TRBV11-2 to TRBJ1-5; TRBD1 agrees at 8 bases. The CDR3 has 14 amino acids. After removal of 5 bases from V and 5 bases from J, the junction contained 5 bases not matched to a gene. Per the germline V gene, CDR1 is SGHAT and CDR2 is FQNNGV. The CDR3, as DNA: TGTGCCAGCAGCCCGGACAGGGCGGATCAGCCCCAGCATTTT. Amino acids: CASSPDRADQPQHF.

The J gene is TRBJ2-7, the V gene TRBV5-4, with a weak D call TRBD1 (6 bases). Trimming cost V 1 base and J 4 bases, with 12 bases left between them. The CDR3 length is 14 residues. Germline V gene data show CDR1 as SGHNT and CDR2 as YYREEE (reference sequence). The CDR3 spells CASSLPGVPYEQYF. CDR3 nucleotides: TGTGCCAGCAGCTTGCCAGGGGTGCCATACGAGCAGTACTTC. Full variable domain (remainder filled in from reference TRBV5-4 and TRBJ2-7): ETGVTQSPTHLIKTRGQQVTLRCSSQSGHNTVSWYQQALGQGPQFIFQYYREEENGRGNFPPRFSGLQFPNYSSELNVNALELDDSALYLCASSLPGVPYEQYFGPGTRLTVT.

The chain couples TRBV7-2 to TRBJ1-2, with a possible D match to TRBD1 (5 bases). This CDR3 has 13 amino acids. Trimming cost V 4 bases and J 7 bases, with 13 bases left between them. Germline-derived CDR1 and CDR2 are SGHTA and FQGNSA. CDR3 protein: CASSSNFQGGYTF. The CDR3 DNA reads TGTGCCAGCAGCTCAAATTTTCAGGGTGGCTACACCTTC.

The rearrangement joins TRBV7-9 to TRBJ2-2; no firm D call. Germline-derived CDR1 and CDR2 are SEHNR and FQNEAQ (reference sequence). This CDR3 has 15 amino acids. Between the trimmed V and J ends, which lost 8 bases and 0 bases, there was a span of 13 bases. The CDR3 DNA follows: TGTGCCAGCTTTTTGGGCAGAGCGAACACCGGGGAGCTGTTTTTT. Amino acid sequence: CASFLGRANTGELFF.

The rearrangement links TRBV29-1 to TRBJ1-4; perhaps TRBD1 as D (5 bases). The germline gives CDR1 SQVTM, CDR2 ANQGSEA. The CDR3 is 12 residues long. The V end lost 7 bases, the J end lost 0 bases, and 6 bases lay between the germline ends. DNA for the CDR3: TGCAGCGGCAGGGCAACTAATGAAAAACTGTTTTTT. It codes for CSGRATNEKLFF.

The DNA of the CDR3 is TGTGCCAGCAGCCAACTAGCGGGGGGGTACACAGATACGCAGTATTTT. It translates to CASSQLAGGYTDTQYF. V is TRBV7-2 and J is TRBJ2-3; TRBD2 matches at 13 bases. The CDR3 totals 16 residues. V lost 5 bases to trimming and J lost 2 bases; unmatched junction nucleotides: 4. Germline loops: CDR1 SGHTA, CDR2 FQGNSA. Full variable domain (remainder filled in from reference TRBV7-2 and TRBJ2-3): GAGVSQSPSNKVTEKGKDVELRCDPISGHTALYWYRQSLGQGLEFLIYFQGNSAPDKSGLPSDRFSAERTGGSVSTLTIQRTQQEDSAVYLCASSQLAGGYTDTQYFGPGTRLTVL.

The gene calls are TRBV15 and TRBJ1-4; no firm D call. The V end was cut by 5 bases, the J end by 7 bases, with 11 bases between. The V gene's germline CDR1 is LNHNV and CDR2 YYDKDF (reference sequence). This CDR3 contains 13 residues. The CDR3 region is CATSRDIVEKLFF. The CDR3 nucleotides read TGTGCCACCAGCCGGGATATCGTTGAAAAACTGTTTTTT.

This clone showed up just a few times. The CDR3 loop is CASSLQGSGTDTQYF. The CDR3 DNA follows: TGTGCCAGCAGCTTGCAGGGATCGGGCACAGATACGCAGTATTTT. This chain links TRBV5-4 with TRBJ2-3, with D tentatively TRBD1 (5 bases). This CDR3 region has 15 residues. Looked up from germline, CDR1 is SGHNT and CDR2 is YYREEE (reference sequence). V was trimmed by 1 base and J by 1 base, leaving 10 bases between them.

The rearrangement joins TRBV30 to TRBJ1-5; 10 bases are a match to TRBD1. There are 14 residues in the CDR3. The junction had 4 bases not matched to a gene; V was cut back by 1 base and J by 7 bases. Germline loops: CDR1 GTSNPN, CDR2 SVGIG (reference sequence). The CDR3 DNA is TGTGCCTGGAGTGCGGGACAGGGGAAACAGCCCCAGCATTTT. Translated: CAWSAGQGKQPQHF.

In its sample, this clone was seen a few times. This chain joins TRBV10-3 and TRBJ1-1; D uncertain. Germline V gene sequence: CDR1 ENHRY, CDR2 SYGVKD. V dropped 7 bases and J dropped 4 bases, with 13 bases sitting between them. The CDR3 runs 13 residues. The CDR3 loop reads CAIIGETSTEAFF. The CDR3 DNA follows: TGTGCCATCATAGGAGAGACGAGCACTGAAGCTTTCTTT.

This clone was seen a single time. The chain is built from TRBV7-8 and TRBJ2-5; 11 nucleotides match TRBD2. V lost 2 bases, J lost 5 bases, and 4 bases stayed unmatched. This CDR3 is built from 15 residues. CDR1 is SGHVS and CDR2 is FQNEAQ in the germline V gene. The CDR3 sequence is CASSLSSGGIETQYF. The DNA of the CDR3 is TGTGCCAGCAGCTTATCTAGCGGGGGGATCGAGACCCAGTACTTC.

The rearrangement links TRBV25-1 to TRBJ1-2; no clear D. The CDR3 consists of 12 residues. Trimming removed 7 bases at V and 3 bases at J, with 9 bases between. CDR1 and CDR2 (germline): MGHDK, SYGVNS. CDR3 in DNA: TGTGCCAGCATGGGCTCCTACTATGGCTACACCTTC. As protein: CASMGSYYGYTF.

This clone was seen once. The chain combines TRBV27 with TRBJ2-7; no clear D. Germline CDR1 reads MNHEY; CDR2 reads SMNVEV (reference sequence). This CDR3 spans 14 amino acids. Trimming cost V 4 bases and J 2 bases, with 12 bases left between them. The CDR3 DNA reads as TGTGCCAGCAGTTCCTCGATAGGGCCCTACGAGCAGTACTTC. It codes for CASSSSIGPYEQYF.

The CDR3 region is CASSFPRPSYNEQFF. The CDR3 DNA sequence: TGCGCCAGCAGCTTTCCGCGGCCCTCCTACAATGAGCAGTTCTTC. This chain connects TRBV5-1 to TRBJ2-1; D is undetermined. This CDR3 spans 15 amino acids. Between the trimmed V and J ends, which lost 2 bases and 0 bases, there was a span of 9 bases. CDR1 is SGHRS and CDR2 is YFSETQ in the germline V gene.

The J gene is TRBJ2-7, the V gene TRBV27, with 10 nucleotides matching TRBD1. With 6 bases clipped from V and 3 bases from J, the junction kept 5 bases outside the gene matches. Per germline, CDR1 MNHEY and CDR2 SMNVEV (reference sequence). This CDR3 is 14 amino acids long. CDR3 nucleotide sequence: TGTGCCAGCAGCCTGGGGGACAGGGGCTACGAGCAGTACTTC. This translates into CASSLGDRGYEQYF.

The chain combines TRBV2 with TRBJ2-1; 13 nucleotides line up with TRBD2. This CDR3 has 13 residues. CDR1 and CDR2 from the germline V gene are SNHLY and FYNNEI. The trim removed 7 bases at V and 12 bases at J, leaving 6 bases unmatched. The CDR3 loop reads CASTTSGGAGQFF. Here the CDR3 DNA reads TGTGCCAGCACAACTAGCGGGGGGGCCGGGCAGTTCTTC.

This rearrangement joins TRBV9 to TRBJ2-7; D might be TRBD2 (5 bases). The germline V gene encodes CDR1 SGDLS and CDR2 YYNGEE. CDR3 length: 14 residues. The V gene lost 0 bases and the J gene lost 3 bases, with 10 bases spanning the gap. DNA for the CDR3: TGTGCCAGCAGCGTAGCTGAGGGTAACTACGAGCAGTACTTC. It encodes CASSVAEGNYEQYF.

V usage is TRBV6-6 and J usage is TRBJ2-3; TRBD1 matches 8 bases. Unmatched junction bases numbered 6, after V lost 5 bases and J lost 5 bases. The CDR3 loop spans 14 amino acids. Per germline, CDR1 MNHNY and CDR2 SVGAGI (reference sequence). CDR3 in DNA: TGTGCCAGCAGTGAGGACAGGGTGGTAGATACGCAGTATTTT. Residues: CASSEDRVVDTQYF.

The chain couples TRBV6-1 to TRBJ1-6; possible D gene TRBD1, 5 bases. Germline V gene lookup returns CDR1 MNHNS and CDR2 SASEGT. There are 15 residues in the CDR3. With 4 bases removed from V and 7 bases from J, the gap between germline ends came to 14 bases. CDR3 coding DNA: TGTGCCAGCAGTGTTCGGGGGTTTGGGAATTCACCCCTCCACTTT. This encodes CASSVRGFGNSPLHF.

The J gene is TRBJ1-5, the V gene TRBV30; D is undetermined. V lost 1 base and J 5 bases, leaving 12 bases between the germline ends. This CDR3 contains 14 residues. From germline, CDR1 is GTSNPN and CDR2 SVGIG (reference sequence). The CDR3 DNA is TGTGCCTGGAGTGACCAGGCCCGATATCAGCCCCAGCATTTT. It codes for CAWSDQARYQPQHF.

This chain joins TRBV27 and TRBJ2-7; D perhaps matches TRBD1 (6 bases). CDR3 length: 14 residues. CDR1 and CDR2 from the germline V gene are MNHEY and SMNVEV (reference sequence). Trimming took off 2 bases at V and 3 bases at J, with 11 bases between the two ends. The CDR3 DNA is TGTGCCAGCAGTTTACAGGGGAAGAACTACGAGCAGTACTTC. As protein: CASSLQGKNYEQYF.

CDR3 sequence (DNA): TGTGCCAGCAGCCAACGCGCCCCCAGCACAGATACGCAGTATTTT. It translates to CASSQRAPSTDTQYF. V gene TRBV6-5 combines with J gene TRBJ2-3; D uncertain. The germline gives CDR1 MNHEY, CDR2 SVGAGI. The CDR3 consists of 15 residues. The V end lost 6 bases, the J end lost 0 bases, and 13 bases lay between the germline ends.

This clone was observed a few times. The V call is TRBV10-3, the J call TRBJ2-1; 8 nucleotides line up with TRBD2. CDR1 is ENHRY, CDR2 SYGVKD, per germline. The CDR3 length is 13 residues. J gave up 10 bases and V 7 bases, and 9 bases lay outside the gene matches. The CDR3 loop reads CAINDVAGTEQFF. The DNA for the CDR3 is TGTGCCATCAACGATGTAGCGGGGACCGAGCAGTTCTTC.

The sample holds a few counts of this clone. The chain combines TRBV2 with TRBJ2-3; D tentatively fits TRBD1 or TRBD2 (5 bases each). Germline loops: CDR1 SNHLY, CDR2 FYNNEI. This CDR3 comprises 14 residues. V was clipped by 6 bases and J by 7 bases, with 17 bases between them. CDR3 sequence: CASSGTPRMNTQYF. CDR3 sequence (DNA): TGTGCCAGCAGCGGGACGCCACGCATGAATACGCAGTATTTT.

The genes are TRBV27 and TRBJ1-1, with TRBD1 as a possible D gene (5 bases). Germline V CDR1 and CDR2: MNHEY, SMNVEV (reference sequence). CDR3 length equals 12 residues. V shed 6 bases and J shed 10 bases, with 15 bases lying between them. The CDR3 here is CASSMRQGVAFF. The CDR3 DNA is TGTGCCAGCAGCATGCGGCAGGGAGTAGCTTTCTTT.